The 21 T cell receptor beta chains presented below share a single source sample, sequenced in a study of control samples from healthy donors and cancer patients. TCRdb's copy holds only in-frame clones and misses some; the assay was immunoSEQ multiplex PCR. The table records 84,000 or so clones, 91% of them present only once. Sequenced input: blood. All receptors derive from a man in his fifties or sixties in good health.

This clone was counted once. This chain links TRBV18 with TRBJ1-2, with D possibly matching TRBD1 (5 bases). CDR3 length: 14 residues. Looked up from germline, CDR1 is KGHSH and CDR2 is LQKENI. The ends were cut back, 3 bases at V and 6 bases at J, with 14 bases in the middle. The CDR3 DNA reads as TGTGCCAGCTCACCGAGGGGAGGGGCTGATGGCTACACCTTC. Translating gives CASSPRGGADGYTF. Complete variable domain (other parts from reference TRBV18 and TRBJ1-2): NAGVMQNPRHLVRRRGQEARLRCSPMKGHSHVYWYRQLPEEGLKFMVYLQKENIIDESGMPKERFSAEFPKEGPSILRIQQVVRGDSAAYFCASSPRGGADGYTFGSGTRLTVV.

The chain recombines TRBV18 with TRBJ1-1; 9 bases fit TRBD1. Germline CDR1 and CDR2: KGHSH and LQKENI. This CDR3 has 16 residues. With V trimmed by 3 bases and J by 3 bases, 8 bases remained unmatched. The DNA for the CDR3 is TGTGCCAGCTCACCCCCGGGACAGGGTTTCGACACTGAAGCTTTCTTT. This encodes CASSPPGQGFDTEAFF.

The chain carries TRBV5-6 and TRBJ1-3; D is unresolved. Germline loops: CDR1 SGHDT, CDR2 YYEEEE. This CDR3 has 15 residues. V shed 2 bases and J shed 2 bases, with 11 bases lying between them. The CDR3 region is CASSLRGAAGNTIYF. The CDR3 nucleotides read TGTGCCAGCAGCTTACGGGGAGCGGCTGGAAACACCATATATTTT. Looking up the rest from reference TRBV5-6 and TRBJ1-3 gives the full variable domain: DAGVTQSPTHLIKTRGQQVTLRCSPKSGHDTVSWYQQALGQGPQFIFQYYEEEERQRGNFPDRFSGHQFPNYSSELNVNALLLGDSALYLCASSLRGAAGNTIYFGEGSWLTVV.

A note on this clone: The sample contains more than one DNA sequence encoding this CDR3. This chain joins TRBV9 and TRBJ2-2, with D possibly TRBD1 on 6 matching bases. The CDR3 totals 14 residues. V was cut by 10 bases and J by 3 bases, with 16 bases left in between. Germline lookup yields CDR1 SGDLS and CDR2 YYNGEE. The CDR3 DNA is TGTGCCTCGGGTGGGGGCCATGACACCGGGGAGCTGTTTTTT. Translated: CASGGGHDTGELFF.

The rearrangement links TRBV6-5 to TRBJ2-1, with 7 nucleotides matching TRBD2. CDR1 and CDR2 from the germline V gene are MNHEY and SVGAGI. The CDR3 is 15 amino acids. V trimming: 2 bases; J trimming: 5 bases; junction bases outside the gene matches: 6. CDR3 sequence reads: CASSYLGGVNNEQFF. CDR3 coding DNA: TGTGCCAGCAGTTACCTTGGGGGGGTAAACAATGAGCAGTTCTTC.

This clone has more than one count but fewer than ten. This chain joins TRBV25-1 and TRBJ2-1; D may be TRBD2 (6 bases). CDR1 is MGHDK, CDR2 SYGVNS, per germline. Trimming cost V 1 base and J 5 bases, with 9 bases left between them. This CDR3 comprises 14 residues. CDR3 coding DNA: TGTGCCAGCAGTGAATGGACGGGAGACAATGAGCAGTTCTTC. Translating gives CASSEWTGDNEQFF.

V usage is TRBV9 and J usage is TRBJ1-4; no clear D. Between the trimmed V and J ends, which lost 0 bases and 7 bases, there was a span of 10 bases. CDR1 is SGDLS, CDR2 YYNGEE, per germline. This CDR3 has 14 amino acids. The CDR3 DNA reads TGTGCCAGCAGCGTAGGAGGGCCGGGTGAAAAACTGTTTTTT. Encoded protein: CASSVGGPGEKLFF.

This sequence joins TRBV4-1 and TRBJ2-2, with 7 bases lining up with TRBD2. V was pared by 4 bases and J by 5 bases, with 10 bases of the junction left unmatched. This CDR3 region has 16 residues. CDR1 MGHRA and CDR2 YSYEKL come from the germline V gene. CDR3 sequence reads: CASSRWEGPDTGELFF. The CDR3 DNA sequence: TGCGCCAGCAGCCGATGGGAGGGCCCCGATACCGGGGAGCTGTTTTTT.

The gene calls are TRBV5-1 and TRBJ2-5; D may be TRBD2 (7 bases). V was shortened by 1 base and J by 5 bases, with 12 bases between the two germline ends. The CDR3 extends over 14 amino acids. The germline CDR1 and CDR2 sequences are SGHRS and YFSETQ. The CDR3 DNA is TGCGCCAGCAGCTTGTGGGGGGGCAGGGAGACCCAGTACTTC. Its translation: CASSLWGGRETQYF. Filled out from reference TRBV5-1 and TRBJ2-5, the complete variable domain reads KAGVTQTPRYLIKTRGQQVTLSCSPISGHRSVSWYQQTPGQGLQFLFEYFSETQRNKGNFPGRFSGRQFSNSRSEMNVSTLELGDSALYLCASSLWGGRETQYFGPGTRLLVL.

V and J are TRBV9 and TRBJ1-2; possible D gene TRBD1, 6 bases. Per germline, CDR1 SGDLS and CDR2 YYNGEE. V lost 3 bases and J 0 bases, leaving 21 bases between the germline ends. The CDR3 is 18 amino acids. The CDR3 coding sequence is TGTGCCAGCAGCGAGGGGGGCGGTGGGGAAGGGGCTAACTATGGCTACACCTTC. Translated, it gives CASSEGGGGEGANYGYTF.

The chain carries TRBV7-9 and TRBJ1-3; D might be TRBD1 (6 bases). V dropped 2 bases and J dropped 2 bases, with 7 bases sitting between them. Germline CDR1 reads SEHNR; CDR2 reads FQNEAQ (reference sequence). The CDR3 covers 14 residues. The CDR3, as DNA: TGTGCCAGCAGCTTATCAGGGGCTGGAAACACCATATATTTT. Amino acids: CASSLSGAGNTIYF.

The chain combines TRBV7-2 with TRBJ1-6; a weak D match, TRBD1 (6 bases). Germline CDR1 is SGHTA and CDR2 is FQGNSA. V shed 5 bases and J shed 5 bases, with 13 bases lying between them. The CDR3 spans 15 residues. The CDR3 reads CASSLLDSNNSPLHF. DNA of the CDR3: TGTGCCAGCAGCCTCCTGGACAGCAATAATTCACCCCTCCACTTT.

The CDR3 region is CASSPTGGNSPLHF. In DNA, the CDR3 is TGTGCCAGCTCACCGACAGGGGGCAATTCACCCCTCCACTTT. V usage is TRBV18 and J usage is TRBJ1-6, with 10 bases aligning to TRBD1. CDR3 length equals 14 residues. CDR1 and CDR2 from the germline V gene are KGHSH and LQKENI. V lost 3 bases and J lost 7; bases outside the gene matches: 0.

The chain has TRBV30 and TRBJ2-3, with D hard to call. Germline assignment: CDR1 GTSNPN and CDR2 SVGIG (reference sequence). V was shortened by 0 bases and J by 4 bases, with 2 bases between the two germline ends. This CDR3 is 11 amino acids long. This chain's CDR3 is CAWSVPDTQYF. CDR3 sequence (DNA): TGTGCCTGGAGTGTACCAGATACGCAGTATTTT.

The CDR3 loop is CASTLSGTGAVVYF. The CDR3 DNA follows: TGTGCCAGTACCCTGTCCGGGACAGGCGCGGTTGTGTACTTC. The genes are TRBV19 and TRBJ2-7; 8 bases are shared with TRBD1. Germline lookup yields CDR1 LNHDA and CDR2 SQIVND (reference sequence). Germline trimming cut 7 bases from V and 12 bases from J; bases unmatched to any gene: 17. CDR3 length equals 14 residues.

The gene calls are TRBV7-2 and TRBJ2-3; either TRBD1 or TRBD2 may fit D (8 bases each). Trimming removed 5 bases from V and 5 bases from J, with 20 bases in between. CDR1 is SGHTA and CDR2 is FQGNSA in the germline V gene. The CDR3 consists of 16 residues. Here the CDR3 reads CASSPRGRGVGDTQYF. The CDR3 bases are TGTGCCAGCAGCCCCAGGGGGCGGGGGGTAGGAGATACGCAGTATTTT.

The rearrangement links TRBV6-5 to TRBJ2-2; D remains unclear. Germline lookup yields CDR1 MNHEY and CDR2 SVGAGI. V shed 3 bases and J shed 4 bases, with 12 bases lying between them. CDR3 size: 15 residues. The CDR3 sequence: CASSYLRQTTGELFF. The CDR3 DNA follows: TGTGCCAGCAGTTATCTACGGCAGACCACCGGGGAGCTGTTTTTT.

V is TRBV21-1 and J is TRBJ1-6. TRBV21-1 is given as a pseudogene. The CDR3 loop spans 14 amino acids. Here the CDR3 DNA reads TGTGCCAGCAGCAAAGCACGGGGGGGTTCACCCCTCCACTTT. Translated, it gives CASSKARGGSPLHF.

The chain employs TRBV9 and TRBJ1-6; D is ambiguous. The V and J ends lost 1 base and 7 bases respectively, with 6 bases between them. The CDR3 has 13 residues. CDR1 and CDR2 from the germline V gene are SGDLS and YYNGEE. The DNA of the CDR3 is TGTGCCAGCAGCGTAACCGGGAATTCACCCCTCCACTTT. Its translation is CASSVTGNSPLHF.

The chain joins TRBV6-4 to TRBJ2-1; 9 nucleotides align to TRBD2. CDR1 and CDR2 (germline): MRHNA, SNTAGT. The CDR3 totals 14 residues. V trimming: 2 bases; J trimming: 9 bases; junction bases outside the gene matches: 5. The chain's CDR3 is CASSDIAGAGEQFF. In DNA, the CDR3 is TGTGCCAGCAGTGACATAGCGGGAGCAGGTGAGCAGTTCTTC.

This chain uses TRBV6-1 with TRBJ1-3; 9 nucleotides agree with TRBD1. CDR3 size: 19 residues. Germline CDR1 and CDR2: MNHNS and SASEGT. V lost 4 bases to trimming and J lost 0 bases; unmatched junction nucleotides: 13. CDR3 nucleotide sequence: TGTGCCAGCAGTGTTCTAGAGGGACAGGGAGGTTACTCTGGAAACACCATATATTTT. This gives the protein CASSVLEGQGGYSGNTIYF.